This T cell receptor beta chain was identified during a study of OX40 agonist ivuxolimab in advanced cancers. The V segment lost 3 bases and the J segment 2 bases; nucleotides outside the gene matches: 9. The CDR3 consists of 17 residues. The germline V gene encodes CDR1 SGHRS and CDR2 YFSETQ. Measured with immunoSEQ multiplex PCR; TCRdb has only the in-frame clones, and not every one. The sample contains 65,000 to 80,000 clones, around 86% of which appear only once. The receptor was isolated from an adult with an advanced solid tumor such as melanoma, head and neck, liver or kidney cancer. This chain joins TRBV5-1 and TRBJ2-1, with 9 bases lining up with TRBD2. The material sequenced was CD4+ or CD8+ T cells sorted from blood, taken in a trial of the OX40 agonist ivuxolimab. The CDR3 region is CASSSLLAGGTYNEQFF. In DNA form, the CDR3 reads TGCGCCAGCAGCTCCCTACTAGCGGGTGGTACCTACAATGAGCAGTTCTTC.